These T cell receptor beta chains were read from a single sample in a study of cytomegalovirus exposure and HLA in healthy donors. Profiling relied on immunoSEQ multiplex PCR, and the TCRdb table lists in-frame clones only, not all of them. This sample carries 200,000 or so clones, about 79% of them seen once, and the ten largest clones take about an eighth. Sequencing input: PBMCs. Every receptor here comes from a woman between 25 and 40 years old in good health and CMV-seropositive. Both conserved end residues are part of each CDR3. Fields, in order: J gene, D gene, clone size, V gene, CDR3 protein, CDR3 DNA. A D gene is named only where the DNA matches it firmly. Clone size is stated in some rows and not others, as once, few, many or a class when expanded.

TRBJ2-7 | TRBD1 | . | TRBV11-2 | CASSPRTGGYEQYF | TGTGCCAGCAGCCCCCGGACAGGGGGTTACGAGCAGTACTTC
TRBJ2-7 | TRBD1 | once | TRBV11-3 | CASSNIGQGAIYEQYF | TGTGCCAGCAGCAACATCGGGCAGGGGGCGATTTACGAGCAGTACTTC
TRBJ1-2 | . | . | TRBV6-5 | CASSYGGVGYGYTF | TGTGCCAGCAGTTACGGGGGGGTTGGCTATGGCTACACCTTC
TRBJ1-2 | . | . | TRBV19 | CASTNGQLNYGYTF | TGTGCCAGTACCAACGGACAGCTTAACTATGGCTACACCTTC
TRBJ2-3 | TRBD2 | . | TRBV9 | CASSVGLAGVGITDTQYF | TGTGCCAGCAGTGTGGGACTAGCGGGAGTAGGGATAACAGATACGCAGTATTTT
TRBJ2-5 | TRBD2 | . | TRBV7-2 | CASSSQTSLVRETQYF | TGTGCCAGCAGCTCCCAGACTAGCCTCGTCAGAGAGACCCAGTACTTC
TRBJ2-1 | TRBD1 | . | TRBV6-1 | CASSAGQSNEQFF | TGTGCCAGCAGTGCGGGACAGTCGAATGAGCAGTTCTTC
TRBJ1-4 | TRBD1 | . | TRBV6-5 | CATRQGMTNEKLFF | TGTGCCACACGACAGGGGATGACTAATGAAAAACTGTTTTTT
TRBJ2-3 | . | . | TRBV27 | CASSPYGEPDTQYF | TGTGCCAGCAGTCCTTATGGGGAGCCAGATACGCAGTATTTT
TRBJ2-4 | . | . | TRBV27 | CASSYRGSNIQYF | TGTGCCAGCTCCTACCGGGGGAGCAACATTCAGTACTTC
TRBJ1-3 | . | . | TRBV4-2 | CASSQDSGGTSGNTIYF | TGTGCCAGCAGCCAAGATTCAGGAGGTACCTCTGGAAACACCATATATTTT
TRBJ2-1 | TRBD2 | . | TRBV2 | CASSVDSGRAGEQFF | TGTGCCAGCAGTGTAGATAGCGGGAGGGCGGGTGAGCAGTTCTTC
TRBJ2-6 | . | . | TRBV29-1 | CSVRGLSSGANVLTF | TGCAGCGTTCGAGGTCTCTCCTCTGGGGCCAACGTCCTGACTTTC
TRBJ1-1 | . | . | TRBV4-1 | CASSQDVKGAEAFF | TGCGCCAGCAGCCAAGATGTGAAGGGGGCTGAAGCTTTCTTT
TRBJ1-1 | TRBD1 | . | TRBV6-5 | CASSSPGTVEAFF | TGTGCCAGCAGTTCCCCCGGGACAGTAGAAGCTTTCTTT
TRBJ1-1 | TRBD1 | . | TRBV5-6 | CASRQDRDRRNTEAFF | TGTGCCAGCAGACAAGACAGGGATAGGAGGAACACTGAAGCTTTCTTT
TRBJ1-5 | . | . | TRBV28 | CASSPDSSSNQPQHF | TGTGCCAGCAGTCCGGACTCCTCTAGCAATCAGCCCCAGCATTTT
TRBJ1-2 | . | . | TRBV5-6 | CASSTLGGENYGYTF | TGTGCCAGCAGCACCCTGGGGGGAGAAAACTATGGCTACACCTTC
TRBJ1-1 | . | . | TRBV25-1 | CASRLGRARAFF | TGTGCCAGCAGGCTCGGGAGAGCGCGCGCTTTCTTT
TRBJ1-5 | . | . | TRBV28 | CASRGRGGNQPQHF | TGTGCCAGCAGAGGCAGGGGCGGCAATCAGCCCCAGCATTTT
TRBJ2-1 | . | . | TRBV27 | CASSPPGYNEQFF | TGTGCCAGCAGTCCCCCGGGCTACAATGAGCAGTTCTTC
TRBJ2-2 | TRBD1 | . | TRBV28 | CASSHRTGPGELFF | TGTGCCAGCAGTCATCGGACAGGGCCCGGGGAGCTGTTTTTT
TRBJ1-5 | . | once | TRBV6-5 | CASRTGQGRQPQHF | TGTGCCAGCAGAACCGGGCAGGGTAGACAGCCCCAGCATTTT
TRBJ1-5 | . | many | TRBV30 | CAWATQHQPQHF | TGTGCCTGGGCTACACAGCATCAGCCCCAGCATTTT
TRBJ2-7 | TRBD1 | once | TRBV14 | CASRFGQAYEQYF | TGTGCCAGCAGGTTCGGACAGGCCTACGAGCAGTACTTC
TRBJ1-1 | . | . | TRBV9 | CASSPRPGGTEAFF | TGTGCCAGCAGCCCGAGGCCGGGGGGCACTGAAGCTTTCTTT
TRBJ1-2 | . | . | TRBV5-6 | CASSQLGEVSGGYTF | TGTGCCAGCAGCCAGTTAGGGGAGGTAAGCGGAGGCTACACCTTC
TRBJ2-3 | . | . | TRBV30 | CAWSYTDTQYF | TGTGCCTGGAGTTACACAGATACGCAGTATTTT
TRBJ2-6 | . | . | TRBV2 | CASSGGSRGANVLTF | TGTGCCAGCAGTGGCGGTTCAAGGGGGGCCAACGTCCTGACTTTC
TRBJ1-1 | TRBD1 | . | TRBV6-1 | CASGGQMNTEAFF | TGTGCCAGCGGGGGACAGATGAACACTGAAGCTTTCTTT
TRBJ2-1 | TRBD1 | . | TRBV18 | CASSPIMTGGPNEQFF | TGTGCCAGCTCACCGATAATGACAGGGGGCCCCAATGAGCAGTTCTTC
TRBJ1-3 | TRBD1 | . | TRBV19 | CASSPQGRGNTIYF | TGTGCCAGTAGTCCACAGGGGAGAGGAAACACCATATATTTT
TRBJ2-1 | TRBD2 | . | TRBV7-9 | CASSFATLADNEQFF | TGTGCCAGCAGTTTTGCGACCCTAGCGGACAATGAGCAGTTCTTC
TRBJ1-5 | TRBD1 | . | TRBV27 | CASSPSLPYRGDDQPQHF | TGTGCCAGCAGTCCAAGCCTCCCCTACAGGGGGGACGATCAGCCCCAGCATTTT
TRBJ2-7 | TRBD2 | . | TRBV27 | CASRPSSGAGEQYF | TGTGCCAGCAGACCTTCTAGCGGAGCAGGGGAGCAGTACTTC
TRBJ1-2 | . | . | TRBV19 | CASSIMEGVYGYTF | TGTGCCAGTAGTATAATGGAAGGGGTTTATGGCTACACCTTC
TRBJ2-1 | TRBD2 | . | TRBV19 | CASSGRASRREQFF | TGTGCCAGTAGCGGGAGGGCGTCCAGACGGGAGCAGTTCTTC
TRBJ2-2 | . | . | TRBV28 | CASNTNTGELFF | TGTGCCAGCAACACGAACACCGGGGAGCTGTTTTTT
TRBJ1-1 | . | . | TRBV7-2 | CASSRDGLRAFF | TGTGCCAGCAGCCGAGACGGGTTACGAGCTTTCTTT
TRBJ2-1 | . | . | TRBV15 | CATSRGIGASSYNEQFF | TGTGCCACCAGCAGAGGAATTGGGGCCAGCTCCTACAATGAGCAGTTCTTC
TRBJ2-7 | . | . | TRBV10-2 | CASRRVAEQYF | TGCGCCAGCAGGCGGGTTGCCGAGCAGTACTTC
TRBJ2-1 | . | once | TRBV7-2 | CASSRSSGQYNEQFF | TGTGCCAGCAGCCGATCCAGTGGACAGTACAATGAGCAGTTCTTC
TRBJ2-1 | TRBD1 | . | TRBV5-1 | CASSSFRDRAFTYNEQFF | TGCGCCAGCAGCTCCTTTCGGGACAGGGCATTCACCTACAATGAGCAGTTCTTC
TRBJ2-7 | TRBD1 | . | TRBV11-2 | CASSWSFGQGTEQYF | TGTGCCAGCAGCTGGTCATTTGGACAGGGGACGGAGCAGTACTTC
TRBJ1-4 | . | . | TRBV29-1 | CSVGGWEGEKLFF | TGCAGCGTCGGTGGGTGGGAGGGAGAAAAACTGTTTTTT
TRBJ1-1 | . | few | TRBV7-9 | CASSLEFEYTEAFF | TGTGCCAGCAGCTTAGAATTCGAGTACACTGAAGCTTTCTTT
TRBJ2-6 | TRBD1 | . | TRBV18 | CASSQGAASGANVLTF | TGTGCCAGCTCACAGGGGGCGGCGTCTGGGGCCAACGTCCTGACTTTC
TRBJ2-3 | . | once | TRBV5-1 | CASSPSGDWRDTQYF | TGCGCCAGCAGCCCATCGGGGGACTGGAGAGATACGCAGTATTTT
TRBJ1-5 | TRBD1 | . | TRBV4-1 | CASSQDLGQPRGPQHF | TGCGCCAGCAGCCAAGACCTGGGACAGCCAAGGGGGCCCCAGCATTTT
TRBJ2-2 | . | . | TRBV9 | CASSVPSGELFF | TGTGCCAGCAGCGTACCCTCCGGGGAGCTGTTTTTT
TRBJ2-1 | . | . | TRBV7-8 | CASSPPSGLQQFF | TGTGCCAGCAGCCCCCCCTCGGGACTTCAGCAATTCTTC
TRBJ2-1 | TRBD1 | . | TRBV7-9 | CASTKTRGTGYYNEQFF | TGTGCCAGCACTAAAACCCGGGGGACAGGGTACTACAATGAGCAGTTCTTC
TRBJ1-5 | . | . | TRBV4-1 | CASSQLTGFGQPQHF | TGCGCCAGCAGCCAATTAACAGGCTTCGGCCAGCCCCAGCATTTT
TRBJ2-3 | TRBD2 | . | TRBV7-2 | CASSLRSGRAADTQYF | TGTGCCAGCAGCTTAAGAAGCGGGAGGGCGGCAGATACGCAGTATTTT
TRBJ2-5 | . | . | TRBV11-2 | CASSYQTLQTQYF | TGTGCCAGCAGCTACCAAACATTGCAGACCCAGTACTTC
TRBJ2-1 | . | . | TRBV6-1 | CASSADRSSYNEQFF | TGTGCCAGCAGCGCAGACAGGAGCTCCTACAATGAGCAGTTCTTC
TRBJ1-5 | TRBD1 | . | TRBV28 | CASSLQGAGQPQHF | TGTGCCAGCAGCCTGCAGGGGGCGGGTCAGCCCCAGCATTTT
TRBJ1-5 | . | . | TRBV15 | CATSRERGQPQHF | TGTGCCACCAGCAGAGAGCGTGGTCAGCCCCAGCATTTT
TRBJ2-5 | . | . | TRBV18 | CASSKGHQETQYF | TGTGCCAGCTCAAAGGGGCACCAAGAGACCCAGTACTTC
TRBJ2-7 | TRBD1 | . | TRBV7-2 | CASSRGTGFSYEQYF | TGTGCCAGCAGCCGTGGGACAGGTTTTTCCTACGAGCAGTACTTC